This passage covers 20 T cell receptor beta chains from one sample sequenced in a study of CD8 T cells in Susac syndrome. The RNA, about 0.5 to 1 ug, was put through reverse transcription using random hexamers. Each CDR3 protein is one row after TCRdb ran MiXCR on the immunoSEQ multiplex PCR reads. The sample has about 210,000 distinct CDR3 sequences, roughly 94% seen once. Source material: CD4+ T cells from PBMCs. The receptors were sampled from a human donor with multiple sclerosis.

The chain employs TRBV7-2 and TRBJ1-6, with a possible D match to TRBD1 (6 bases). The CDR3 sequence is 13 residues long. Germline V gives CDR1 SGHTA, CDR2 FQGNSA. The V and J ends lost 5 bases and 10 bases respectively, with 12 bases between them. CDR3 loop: CASSTNRESPLHF. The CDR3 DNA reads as TGTGCCAGCAGCACAAACAGGGAGTCACCCCTCCACTTT.

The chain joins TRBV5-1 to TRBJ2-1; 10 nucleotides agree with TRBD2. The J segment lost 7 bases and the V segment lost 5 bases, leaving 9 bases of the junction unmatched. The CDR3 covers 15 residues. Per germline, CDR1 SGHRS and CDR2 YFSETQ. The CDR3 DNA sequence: TGCGCCAGCAGAAGGCCGGGACTAGCGAATAATGAGCAGTTCTTC. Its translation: CASRRPGLANNEQFF.

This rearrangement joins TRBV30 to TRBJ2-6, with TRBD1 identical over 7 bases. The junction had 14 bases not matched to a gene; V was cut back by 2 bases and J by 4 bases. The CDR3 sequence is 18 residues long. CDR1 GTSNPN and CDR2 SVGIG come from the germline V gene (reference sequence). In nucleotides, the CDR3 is TGTGCCTGGAGTCCCAACAGGGGAGTAGGGTCCGGGGCCAACGTCCTGACTTTC. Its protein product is CAWSPNRGVGSGANVLTF.

CDR3 coding DNA: TGTGCCTGGAGGGAGGGACTCCCGAACACTGAAGCTTTCTTT. Protein sequence: CAWREGLPNTEAFF. The V call is TRBV30, the J call TRBJ1-1; D may be TRBD1 (5 bases). V was clipped by 3 bases and J by 1 base, with 12 bases between them. The CDR3 contains 14 residues. CDR1 GTSNPN and CDR2 SVGIG come from the germline V gene (reference sequence).

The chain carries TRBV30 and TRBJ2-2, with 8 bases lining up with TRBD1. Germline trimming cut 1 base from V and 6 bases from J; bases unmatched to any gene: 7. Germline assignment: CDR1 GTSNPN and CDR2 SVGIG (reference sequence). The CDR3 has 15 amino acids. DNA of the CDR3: TGTGCCTGGAGTGCCGCGGACAGGGACTCCGGGGAGCTGTTTTTT. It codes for CAWSAADRDSGELFF.

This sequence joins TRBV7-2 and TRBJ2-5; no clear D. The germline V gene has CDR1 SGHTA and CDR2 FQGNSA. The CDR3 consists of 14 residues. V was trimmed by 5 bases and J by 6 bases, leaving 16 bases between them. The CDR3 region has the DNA TGTGCCAGCAGCCCCCACGCGCCGGTCAAGACCCAGTACTTC. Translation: CASSPHAPVKTQYF.

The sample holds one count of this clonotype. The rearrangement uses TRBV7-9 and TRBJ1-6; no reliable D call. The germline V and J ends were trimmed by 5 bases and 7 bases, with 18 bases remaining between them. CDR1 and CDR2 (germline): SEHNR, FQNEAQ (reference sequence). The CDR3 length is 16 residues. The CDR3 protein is CASSTENVGRNSPLHF. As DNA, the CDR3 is TGTGCCAGCAGCACCGAAAATGTGGGCCGAAATTCACCCCTCCACTTT. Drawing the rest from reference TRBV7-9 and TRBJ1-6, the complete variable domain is DTGVSQNPRHKITKRGQNVTFRCDPISEHNRLYWYRQTLGQGPEFLTYFQNEAQLEKSRLLSDRFSAERPKGSFSTLEIQRTEQGDSAMYLCASSTENVGRNSPLHFGNGTRLTVT.

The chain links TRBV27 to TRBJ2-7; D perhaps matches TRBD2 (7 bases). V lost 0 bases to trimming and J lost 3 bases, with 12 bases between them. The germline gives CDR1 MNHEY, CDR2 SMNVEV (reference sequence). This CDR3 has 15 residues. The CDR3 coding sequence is TGTGCCAGCAGTTTATCGGGGGGGGCCGTCTACGAGCAGTACGTC. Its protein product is CASSLSGGAVYEQYV.

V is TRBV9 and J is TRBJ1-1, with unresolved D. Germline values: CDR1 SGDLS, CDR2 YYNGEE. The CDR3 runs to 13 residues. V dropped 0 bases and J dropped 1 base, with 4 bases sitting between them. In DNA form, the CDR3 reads TGTGCCAGCAGCGTAGCAAGGAACACTGAAGCTTTCTTT. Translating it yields CASSVARNTEAFF.

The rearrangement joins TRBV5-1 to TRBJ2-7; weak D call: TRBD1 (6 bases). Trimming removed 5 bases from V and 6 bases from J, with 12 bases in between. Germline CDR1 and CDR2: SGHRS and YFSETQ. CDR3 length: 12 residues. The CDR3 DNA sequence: TGCGCCAGCAGAACAGGGACCGGCGAGCAGTACTTC. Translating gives CASRTGTGEQYF.

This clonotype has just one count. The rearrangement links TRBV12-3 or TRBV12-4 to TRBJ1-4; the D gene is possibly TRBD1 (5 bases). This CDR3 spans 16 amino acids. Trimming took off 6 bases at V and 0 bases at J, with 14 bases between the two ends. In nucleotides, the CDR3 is TGTGCCAGCAGGCGTACTCAGGGAGCAACTAATGAAAAACTGTTTTTT. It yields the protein CASRRTQGATNEKLFF.

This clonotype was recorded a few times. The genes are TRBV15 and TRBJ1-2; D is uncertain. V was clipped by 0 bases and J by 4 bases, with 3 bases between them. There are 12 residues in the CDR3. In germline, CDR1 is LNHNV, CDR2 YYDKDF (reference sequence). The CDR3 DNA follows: TGTGCCACCAGCAGAGAGTCCTATGGCTACACCTTC. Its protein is CATSRESYGYTF.

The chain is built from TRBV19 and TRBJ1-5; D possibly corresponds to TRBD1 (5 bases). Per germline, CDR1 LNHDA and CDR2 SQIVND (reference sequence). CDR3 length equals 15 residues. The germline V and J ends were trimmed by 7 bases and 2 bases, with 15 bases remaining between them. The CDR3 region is CASTQGQGRNQPQHF. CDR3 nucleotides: TGTGCCAGTACGCAGGGCCAGGGACGCAATCAGCCCCAGCATTTT.

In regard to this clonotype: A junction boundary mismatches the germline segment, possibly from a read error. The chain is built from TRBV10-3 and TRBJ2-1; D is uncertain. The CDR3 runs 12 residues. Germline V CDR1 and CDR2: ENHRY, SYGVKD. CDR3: CAMSVNRDEQFF. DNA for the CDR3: TGTGCCATGAGTGTGAATCGGGATGAGCAGTTCTTC.

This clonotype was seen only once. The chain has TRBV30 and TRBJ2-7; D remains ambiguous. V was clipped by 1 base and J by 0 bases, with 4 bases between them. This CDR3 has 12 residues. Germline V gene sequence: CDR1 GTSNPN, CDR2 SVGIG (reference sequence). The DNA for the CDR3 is TGTGCCTGGAGTGCGACCTCCTACGAGCAGTACTTC. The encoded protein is CAWSATSYEQYF.

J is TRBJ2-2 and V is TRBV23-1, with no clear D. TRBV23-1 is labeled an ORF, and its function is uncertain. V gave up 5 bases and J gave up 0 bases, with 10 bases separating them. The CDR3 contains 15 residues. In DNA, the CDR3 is TGCGCCAGCAGTTTATACGGTGCGAACACCGGGGAGCTGTTTTTT. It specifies CASSLYGANTGELFF.

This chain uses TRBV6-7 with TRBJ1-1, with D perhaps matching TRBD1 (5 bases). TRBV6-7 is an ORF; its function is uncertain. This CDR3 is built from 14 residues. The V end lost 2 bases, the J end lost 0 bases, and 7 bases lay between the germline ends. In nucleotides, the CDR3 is TGTGCCAGCAGTTACGGGGCGGTGAACACTGAAGCTTTCTTT. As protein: CASSYGAVNTEAFF.

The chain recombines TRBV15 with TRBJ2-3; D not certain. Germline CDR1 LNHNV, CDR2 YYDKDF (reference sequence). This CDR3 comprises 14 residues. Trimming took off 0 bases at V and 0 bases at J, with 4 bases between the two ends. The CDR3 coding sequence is TGTGCCACCAGCAGAGATGCGAGCACAGATACGCAGTATTTT. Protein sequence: CATSRDASTDTQYF.

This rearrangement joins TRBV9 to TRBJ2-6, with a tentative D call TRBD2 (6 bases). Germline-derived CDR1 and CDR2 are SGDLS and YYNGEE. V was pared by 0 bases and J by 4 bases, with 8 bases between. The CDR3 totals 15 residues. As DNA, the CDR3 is TGTGCCAGCAGCGTAGGGGACTCAGGGGCCAACGTCCTGACTTTC. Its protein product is CASSVGDSGANVLTF.

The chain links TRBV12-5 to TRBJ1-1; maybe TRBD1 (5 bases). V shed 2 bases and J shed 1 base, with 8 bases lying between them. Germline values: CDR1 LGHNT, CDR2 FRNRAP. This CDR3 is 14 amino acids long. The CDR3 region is CASGLRQTNTEAFF. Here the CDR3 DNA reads TGTGCTAGTGGTTTGCGACAGACGAACACTGAAGCTTTCTTT.